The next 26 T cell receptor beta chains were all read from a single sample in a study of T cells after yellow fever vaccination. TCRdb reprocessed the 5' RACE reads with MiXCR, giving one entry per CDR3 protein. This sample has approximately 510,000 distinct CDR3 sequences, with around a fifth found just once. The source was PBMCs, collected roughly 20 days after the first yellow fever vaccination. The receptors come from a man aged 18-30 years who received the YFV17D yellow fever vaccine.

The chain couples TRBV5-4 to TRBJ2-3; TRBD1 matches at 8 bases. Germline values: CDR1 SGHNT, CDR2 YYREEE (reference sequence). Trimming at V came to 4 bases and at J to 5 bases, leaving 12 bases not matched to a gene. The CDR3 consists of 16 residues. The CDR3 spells CASSPVPTGTGDTQYF. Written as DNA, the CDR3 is TGTGCCAGCAGCCCGGTCCCTACCGGGACAGGAGATACGCAGTATTTT.

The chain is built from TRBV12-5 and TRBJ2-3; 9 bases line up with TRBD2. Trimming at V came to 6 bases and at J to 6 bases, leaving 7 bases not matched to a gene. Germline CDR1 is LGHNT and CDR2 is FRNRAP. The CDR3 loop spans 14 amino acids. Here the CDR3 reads CASGERGVGDTQYF. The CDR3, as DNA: TGTGCTAGTGGGGAGCGGGGGGTCGGGGATACGCAGTATTTT.

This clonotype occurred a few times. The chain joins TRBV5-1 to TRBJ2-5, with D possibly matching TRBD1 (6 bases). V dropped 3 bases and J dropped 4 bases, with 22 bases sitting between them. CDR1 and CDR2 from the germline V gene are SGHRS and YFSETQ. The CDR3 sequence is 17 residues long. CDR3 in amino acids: CASSSGQFMSRGETQYF. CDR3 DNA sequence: TGCGCCAGCAGCTCGGGACAATTTATGTCCCGGGGAGAGACCCAGTACTTC. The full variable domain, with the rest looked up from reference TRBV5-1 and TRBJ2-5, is KAGVTQTPRYLIKTRGQQVTLSCSPISGHRSVSWYQQTPGQGLQFLFEYFSETQRNKGNFPGRFSGRQFSNSRSEMNVSTLELGDSALYLCASSSGQFMSRGETQYFGPGTRLLVL.

In DNA, the CDR3 is TGTGCCAGCAGTTTAGTACACGGAAAACTGTTTTTT. This translates into CASSLVHGKLFF. This chain uses TRBV12-3 or TRBV12-4 with TRBJ1-4, with D unclear. The CDR3 runs to 12 residues. V lost 1 base, J lost 10 bases, and 7 bases lay in between.

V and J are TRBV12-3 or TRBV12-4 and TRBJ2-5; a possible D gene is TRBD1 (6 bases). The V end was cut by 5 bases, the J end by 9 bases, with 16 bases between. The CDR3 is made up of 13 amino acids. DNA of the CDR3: TGTGCCAGCAGTCCCGGGACACCTAGGCCCCAGTACTTC. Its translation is CASSPGTPRPQYF.

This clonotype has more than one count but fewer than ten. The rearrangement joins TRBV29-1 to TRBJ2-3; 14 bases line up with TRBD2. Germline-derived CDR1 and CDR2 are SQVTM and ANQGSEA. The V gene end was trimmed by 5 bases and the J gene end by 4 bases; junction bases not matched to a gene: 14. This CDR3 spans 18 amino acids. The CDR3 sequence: CSVHSGTSGGDRSDTQYF. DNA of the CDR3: TGCAGCGTTCACTCCGGGACTAGCGGGGGAGACCGATCAGATACGCAGTATTTT.

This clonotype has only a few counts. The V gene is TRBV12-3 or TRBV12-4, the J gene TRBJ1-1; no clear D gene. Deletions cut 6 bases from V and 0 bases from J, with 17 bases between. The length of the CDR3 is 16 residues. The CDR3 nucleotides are TGTGCCAGCAGCCCGGGAGGCTTTGCCATGAACACTGAAGCTTTCTTT. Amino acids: CASSPGGFAMNTEAFF.

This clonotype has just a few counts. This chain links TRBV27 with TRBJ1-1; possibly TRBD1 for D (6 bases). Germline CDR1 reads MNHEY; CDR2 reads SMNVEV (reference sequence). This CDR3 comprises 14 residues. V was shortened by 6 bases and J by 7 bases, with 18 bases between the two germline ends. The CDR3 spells CASSRGHPPGEAFF. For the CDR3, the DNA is TGTGCCAGCAGCCGGGGACACCCGCCTGGTGAAGCTTTCTTT.

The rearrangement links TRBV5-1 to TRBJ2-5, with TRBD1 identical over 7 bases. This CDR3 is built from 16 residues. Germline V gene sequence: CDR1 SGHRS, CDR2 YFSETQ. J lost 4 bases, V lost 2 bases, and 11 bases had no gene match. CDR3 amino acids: CASSLMGQGVGETQYF. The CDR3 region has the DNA TGCGCCAGCAGCTTAATGGGGCAGGGGGTTGGAGAGACCCAGTACTTC.

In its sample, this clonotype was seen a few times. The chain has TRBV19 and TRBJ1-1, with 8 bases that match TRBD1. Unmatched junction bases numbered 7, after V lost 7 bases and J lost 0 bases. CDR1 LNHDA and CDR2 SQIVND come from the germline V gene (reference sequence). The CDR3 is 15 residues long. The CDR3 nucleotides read TGTGCCAGTACCACGGGACAGGCCCTGAACACTGAAGCTTTCTTT. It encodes CASTTGQALNTEAFF.

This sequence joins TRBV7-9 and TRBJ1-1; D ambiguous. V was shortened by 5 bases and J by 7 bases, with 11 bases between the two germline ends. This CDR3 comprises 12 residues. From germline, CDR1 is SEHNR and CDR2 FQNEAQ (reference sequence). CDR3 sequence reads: CASSPGSGEAFF. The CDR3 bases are TGTGCCAGCAGCCCGGGGAGTGGTGAAGCTTTCTTT.

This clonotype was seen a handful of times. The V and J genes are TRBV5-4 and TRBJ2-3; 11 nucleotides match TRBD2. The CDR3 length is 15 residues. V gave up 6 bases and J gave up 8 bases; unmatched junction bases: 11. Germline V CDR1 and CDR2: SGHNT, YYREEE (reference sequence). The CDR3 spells CASTPRLAGGGTQYF. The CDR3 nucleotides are TGTGCCAGCACCCCCCGGCTAGCGGGGGGAGGTACGCAGTATTTT.

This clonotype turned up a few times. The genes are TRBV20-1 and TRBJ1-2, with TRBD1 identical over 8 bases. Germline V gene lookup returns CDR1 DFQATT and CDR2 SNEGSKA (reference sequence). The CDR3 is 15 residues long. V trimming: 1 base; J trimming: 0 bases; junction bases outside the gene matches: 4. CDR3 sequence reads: CSARGGQGANYGYTF. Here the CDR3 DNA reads TGCAGTGCTAGAGGAGGACAGGGCGCTAACTATGGCTACACCTTC.

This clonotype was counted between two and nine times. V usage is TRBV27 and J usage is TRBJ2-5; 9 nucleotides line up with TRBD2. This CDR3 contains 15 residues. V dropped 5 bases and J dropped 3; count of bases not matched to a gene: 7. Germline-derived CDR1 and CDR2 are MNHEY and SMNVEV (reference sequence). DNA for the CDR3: TGTGCCAGCAGTCTTTGGCTAGCGGGAAAAGAGACCCAGTACTTC. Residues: CASSLWLAGKETQYF.

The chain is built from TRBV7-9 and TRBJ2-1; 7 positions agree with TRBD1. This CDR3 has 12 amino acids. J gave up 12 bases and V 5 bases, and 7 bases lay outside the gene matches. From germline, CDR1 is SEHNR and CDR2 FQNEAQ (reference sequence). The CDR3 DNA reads TGTGCCAGCAGCCCACAGGGGTTGGGGCAGTTCTTC. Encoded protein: CASSPQGLGQFF.

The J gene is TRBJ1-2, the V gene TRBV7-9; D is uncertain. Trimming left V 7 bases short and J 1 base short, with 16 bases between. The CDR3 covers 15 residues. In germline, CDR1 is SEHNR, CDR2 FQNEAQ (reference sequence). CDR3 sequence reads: CASTPPTRVNYGYTF. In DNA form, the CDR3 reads TGTGCCAGCACCCCGCCTACGAGGGTTAACTATGGCTACACCTTC.

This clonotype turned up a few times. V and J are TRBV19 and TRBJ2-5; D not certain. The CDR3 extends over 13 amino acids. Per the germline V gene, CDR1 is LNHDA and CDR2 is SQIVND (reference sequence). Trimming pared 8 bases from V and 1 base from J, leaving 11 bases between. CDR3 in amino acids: CASSDGIQETQYF. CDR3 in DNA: TGTGCCAGTTCAGACGGAATCCAAGAGACCCAGTACTTC.

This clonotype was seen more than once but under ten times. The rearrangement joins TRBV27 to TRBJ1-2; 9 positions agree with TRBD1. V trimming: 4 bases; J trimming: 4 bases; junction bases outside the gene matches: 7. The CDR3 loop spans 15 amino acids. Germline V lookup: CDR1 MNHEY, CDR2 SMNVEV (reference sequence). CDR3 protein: CASSSRQGVSYGYTF. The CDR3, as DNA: TGTGCCAGCAGTTCTAGACAGGGGGTTAGCTATGGCTACACCTTC.

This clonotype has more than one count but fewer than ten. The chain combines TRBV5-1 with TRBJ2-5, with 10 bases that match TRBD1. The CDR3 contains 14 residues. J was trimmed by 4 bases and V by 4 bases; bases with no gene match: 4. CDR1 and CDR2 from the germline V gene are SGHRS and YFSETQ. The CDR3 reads CASSTDRGVETQYF. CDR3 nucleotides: TGCGCCAGCAGCACGGACAGGGGGGTAGAGACCCAGTACTTC.

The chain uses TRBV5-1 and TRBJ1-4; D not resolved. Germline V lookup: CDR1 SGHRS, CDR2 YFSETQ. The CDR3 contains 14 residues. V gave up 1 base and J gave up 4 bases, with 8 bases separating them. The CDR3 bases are TGCGCCAGCAGCTTGAACACGGATAATGAAAAACTGTTTTTT. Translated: CASSLNTDNEKLFF.

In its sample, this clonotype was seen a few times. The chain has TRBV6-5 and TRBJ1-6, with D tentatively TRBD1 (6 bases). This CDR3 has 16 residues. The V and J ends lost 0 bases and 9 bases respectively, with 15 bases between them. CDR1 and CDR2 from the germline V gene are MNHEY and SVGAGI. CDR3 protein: CASSYSGGGLSSPLHF. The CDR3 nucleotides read TGTGCCAGCAGTTACTCCGGTGGGGGCCTTAGTTCACCCCTCCACTTT.

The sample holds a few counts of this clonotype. The DNA for the CDR3 is TGTGCCATCAGCGGGGGACCTATCAACTATGGCTACACCTTC. Its protein product is CAISGGPINYGYTF. V and J are TRBV10-3 and TRBJ1-2, with D possibly matching TRBD1 (5 bases). CDR1 and CDR2 from the germline V gene are ENHRY and SYGVKD. Trimming removed 6 bases from V and 2 bases from J, with 13 bases in between. The CDR3 length is 14 residues.

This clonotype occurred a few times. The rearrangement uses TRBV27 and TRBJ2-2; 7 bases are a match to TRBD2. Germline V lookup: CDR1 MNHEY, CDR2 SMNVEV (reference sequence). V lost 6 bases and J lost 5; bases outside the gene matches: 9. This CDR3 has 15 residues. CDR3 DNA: TGTGCCAGCAGCCAGTCTCGGGGGGTAACCGGGGAGCTGTTTTTT. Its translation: CASSQSRGVTGELFF.

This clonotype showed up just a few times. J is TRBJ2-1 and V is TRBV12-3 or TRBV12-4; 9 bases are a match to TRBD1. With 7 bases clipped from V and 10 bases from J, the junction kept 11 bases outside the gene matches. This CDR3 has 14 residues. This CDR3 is CASKPGQGRSEQFF. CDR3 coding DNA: TGTGCCAGCAAACCGGGACAGGGACGAAGCGAGCAGTTCTTC.

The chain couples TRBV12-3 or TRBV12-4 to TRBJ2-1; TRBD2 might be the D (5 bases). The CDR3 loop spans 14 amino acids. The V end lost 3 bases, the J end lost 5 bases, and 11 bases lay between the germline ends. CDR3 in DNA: TGTGCCAGCAGTTTGCGGCTAGCTGACAATGAGCAGTTCTTC. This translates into CASSLRLADNEQFF.

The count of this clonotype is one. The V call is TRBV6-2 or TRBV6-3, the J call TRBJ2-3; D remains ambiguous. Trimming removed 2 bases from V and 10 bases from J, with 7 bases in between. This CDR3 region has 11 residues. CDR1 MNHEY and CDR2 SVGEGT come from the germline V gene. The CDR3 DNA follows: TGTGCCAGCAGTTACCCCCATGCGCAGTATTTT. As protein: CASSYPHAQYF.